These 5 T cell receptor beta chains originate from one sample sequenced in a study of T cell responses to AZD1222 COVID-19 vaccine. Sequencing was performed with immunoSEQ multiplex PCR; in TCRdb, only in-frame clones are kept and a portion is missing. The table has 54,000 or so clones, 89% seen once. Here the sequenced sample was peripheral blood, taken on day 0 of AZD1222 vaccination. The receptors stem from an adult in good health.

The chain links TRBV5-4 to TRBJ2-1; TRBD2 matches at 9 bases. Germline V gives CDR1 SGHNT, CDR2 YYREEE (reference sequence). CDR3 length equals 15 residues. The J segment lost 6 bases and the V segment lost 7 bases, leaving 11 bases of the junction unmatched. CDR3 sequence: CASLRTLAGSNEQFF. CDR3 nucleotides: TGTGCCAGCCTCCGGACTCTAGCGGGGAGCAATGAGCAGTTCTTC. Full variable domain (outside the CDR3, taken from reference TRBV5-4 and TRBJ2-1): ETGVTQSPTHLIKTRGQQVTLRCSSQSGHNTVSWYQQALGQGPQFIFQYYREEENGRGNFPPRFSGLQFPNYSSELNVNALELDDSALYLCASLRTLAGSNEQFFGPGTRLTVL.

The V gene is TRBV1, the J gene TRBJ2-1; the DNA was not used to check the table's D call, TRBD2. TRBV1 counts as a pseudogene. The CDR3 runs to 16 residues. The DNA for the CDR3 is TGCACCAGCAGCCAAGATGGGGCGGGAGGGCGCAATGAGCAGTTCTTC. Translation gives CTSSQDGAGGRNEQFF.

The CDR3 spells CASRDPTGSPYEQYF. Written as DNA, the CDR3 is TGCGCCAGCAGGGACCCGACAGGATCTCCCTACGAGCAGTACTTC. J is TRBJ2-7 and V is TRBV10-2; possibly TRBD1 for D (6 bases). In germline, CDR1 is WSHSY, CDR2 SAAADI. V gave up 6 bases and J gave up 2 bases, with 17 bases separating them. The CDR3 has 15 residues.

V and J are TRBV5-4 and TRBJ2-7, with D perhaps assigned TRBD1 or TRBD2 (5 bases each). CDR1 and CDR2 (germline): SGHNT, YYREEE (reference sequence). V gave up 4 bases and J gave up 6 bases, with 20 bases separating them. The CDR3 has 15 residues. CDR3 DNA sequence: TGTGCCAGCAGCGCCGCCGGGACGGCTTCCCGCGAGCAGTACTTC. This gives the protein CASSAAGTASREQYF.

A few counts support this clone. The chain couples TRBV5-1 to TRBJ2-3; 12 nucleotides align to TRBD2. The CDR3 is 19 amino acids. V shed 4 bases and J 8 bases; nucleotides not matched to a gene: 20. Germline CDR1 SGHRS, CDR2 YFSETQ. The chain's CDR3 is CASSPSGRATSRPDGTQYF. DNA of the CDR3: TGCGCCAGCAGCCCTAGCGGGAGGGCAACGAGCCGCCCAGATGGTACGCAGTATTTT.